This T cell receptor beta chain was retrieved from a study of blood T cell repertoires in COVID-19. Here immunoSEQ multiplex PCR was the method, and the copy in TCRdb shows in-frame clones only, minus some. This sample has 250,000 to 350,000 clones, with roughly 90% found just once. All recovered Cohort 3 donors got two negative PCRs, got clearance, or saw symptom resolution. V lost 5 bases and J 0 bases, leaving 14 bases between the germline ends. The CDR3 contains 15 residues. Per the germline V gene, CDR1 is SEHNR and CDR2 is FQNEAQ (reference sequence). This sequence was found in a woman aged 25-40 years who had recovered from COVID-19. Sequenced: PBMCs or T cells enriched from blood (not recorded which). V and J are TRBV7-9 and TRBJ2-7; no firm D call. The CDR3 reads CASSPRGEVSYEQYF. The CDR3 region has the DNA TGTGCCAGCAGCCCCAGAGGTGAGGTCTCCTACGAGCAGTACTTC. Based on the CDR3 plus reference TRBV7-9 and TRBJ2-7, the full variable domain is DTGVSQNPRHKITKRGQNVTFRCDPISEHNRLYWYRQTLGQGPEFLTYFQNEAQLEKSRLLSDRFSAERPKGSFSTLEIQRTEQGDSAMYLCASSPRGEVSYEQYFGPGTRLTVT.